The 12 T cell receptor beta chains listed next were all sequenced from one sample in a study of blood T cell repertoires in COVID-19. TCRdb's table, derived via immunoSEQ multiplex PCR, lists solely in-frame clones and lacks some. The data hold about 65,000 clones, with about 94% observed a single time. The sequencing input was peripheral blood. The receptors come from a man between 65 and 80 years old with active COVID-19.

With respect to this clone: The junction departs from the called germline gene at one end, perhaps through a read error. The rearrangement joins TRBV4-2 to TRBJ2-3, with TRBD1 identical over 7 bases. CDR3 length equals 13 residues. In germline, CDR1 is LGHNA, CDR2 YNFKEQ. The CDR3 region is CASSQDRTGTQYF. The CDR3 DNA sequence: TGTGCCAGCAGCCAAGATAGGACAGGTACGCAGTATTTT.

The chain combines TRBV10-3 with TRBJ1-3; D perhaps matches TRBD1 (6 bases). The CDR3 totals 15 residues. CDR1 is ENHRY, CDR2 SYGVKD, per germline. The V end lost 2 bases, the J end lost 0 bases, and 8 bases lay between the germline ends. As DNA, the CDR3 is TGTGCCATCAGTGAGGCGACAGGCTCTGGAAACACCATATATTTT. It translates to CAISEATGSGNTIYF.

The chain links TRBV23-1 to TRBJ1-1, with TRBD1 matching over 12 bases. TRBV23-1 is known as an ORF, though its function is uncertain. The CDR3 contains 22 residues. The V segment lost 2 bases and the J segment 0 bases; nucleotides outside the gene matches: 19. The CDR3 sequence is CASSQPTTGQGAHPIMNTEAFF. CDR3 in DNA: TGCGCCAGCAGTCAACCAACCACGGGACAGGGGGCGCATCCCATCATGAACACTGAAGCTTTCTTT.

The chain has TRBV7-8 and TRBJ1-5; tentatively, D is TRBD1 (5 bases). Deletions cut 2 bases from V and 7 bases from J, with 15 bases between. The CDR3 is made up of 15 amino acids. Germline-derived CDR1 and CDR2 are SGHVS and FQNEAQ. Here the CDR3 DNA reads TGTGCCAGCAGCTTAAGGGCGAGACAGAACCAGCCCCAGCATTTT. Protein product: CASSLRARQNQPQHF. Filled out from reference TRBV7-8 and TRBJ1-5, the complete variable domain reads GAGVSQSPRYKVAKRGQDVALRCDPISGHVSLFWYQQALGQGPEFLTYFQNEAQLDKSGLPSDRFFAERPEGSVSTLKIQRTQQEDSAVYLCASSLRARQNQPQHFGDGTRLSIL.

A single count supports this clone. J is TRBJ1-4 and V is TRBV9, with TRBD1 identical over 9 bases. From germline, CDR1 is SGDLS and CDR2 YYNGEE. V lost 3 bases, J lost 0 bases, and 3 bases stayed unmatched. This CDR3 contains 16 residues. CDR3 in amino acids: CASSAGTGTTNEKLFF. Here the CDR3 DNA reads TGTGCCAGCAGCGCCGGGACAGGGACAACTAATGAAAAACTGTTTTTT.

V is TRBV2 and J is TRBJ1-5; 7 positions agree with TRBD1. This CDR3 is built from 16 residues. Germline values: CDR1 SNHLY, CDR2 FYNNEI. Unmatched junction bases numbered 14, after V lost 6 bases and J lost 6 bases. For the CDR3, the DNA is TGTGCCAGCAGCGGGACCCTGGCAGGGGGGAGTCAGCCCCAGCATTTT. It codes for CASSGTLAGGSQPQHF.

The chain links TRBV18 to TRBJ2-1, with D maybe TRBD1 (9 bases). Germline V gene lookup returns CDR1 KGHSH and CDR2 LQKENI. Between the trimmed V and J ends, which lost 5 bases and 5 bases, there was a span of 22 bases. The CDR3 is made up of 17 amino acids. CDR3 bases: TGTGCCAGCTCAGGACAGGGGTCAAGCGGGGGTAACAATGAGCAGTTCTTC. This encodes CASSGQGSSGGNNEQFF.

This chain links TRBV6-5 with TRBJ1-6; D is possibly TRBD1 (5 bases). There are 15 residues in the CDR3. Trimming pared 0 bases from V and 7 bases from J, leaving 10 bases between. Germline lookup yields CDR1 MNHEY and CDR2 SVGAGI. The CDR3 reads CASSYSGGPNSPLHF. The CDR3 DNA reads TGTGCCAGCAGTTACTCGGGGGGACCGAATTCACCCCTCCACTTT.

The rearrangement joins TRBV5-1 to TRBJ1-5; D is perhaps TRBD1 (5 bases). This CDR3 comprises 16 residues. CDR1 SGHRS and CDR2 YFSETQ come from the germline V gene. Trimming took off 0 bases at V and 3 bases at J, with 13 bases between the two ends. The CDR3 loop is CASSLDAQGSNQPQHF. As DNA, the CDR3 is TGCGCCAGCAGCTTGGATGCCCAGGGCTCCAATCAGCCCCAGCATTTT.

The V and J genes are TRBV20-1 and TRBJ2-1; 8 nucleotides match TRBD2. The length of the CDR3 is 11 residues. Germline CDR1 reads DFQATT; CDR2 reads SNEGSKA (reference sequence). The V segment lost 8 bases and the J segment 7 bases; nucleotides outside the gene matches: 4. The CDR3 loop reads CSTGLGNEQFF. Written as DNA, the CDR3 is TGCAGTACGGGACTAGGGAATGAGCAGTTCTTC.

The chain is built from TRBV30 and TRBJ2-3; 15 bases agree with TRBD2. The CDR3 runs to 20 residues. Looked up from germline, CDR1 is GTSNPN and CDR2 is SVGIG (reference sequence). With 0 bases clipped from V and 3 bases from J, the junction kept 13 bases outside the gene matches. The CDR3 loop is CAWSVLRTSGGGSRTDTQYF. In DNA, the CDR3 is TGTGCCTGGAGTGTCTTACGGACTAGCGGGGGGGGTTCCCGAACAGATACGCAGTATTTT.

This chain uses TRBV28 with TRBJ2-3; D possibly corresponds to TRBD2 (6 bases). Per germline, CDR1 MDHEN and CDR2 SYDVKM. V lost 4 bases, J lost 2 bases, and 13 bases lay in between. CDR3 length: 15 residues. The CDR3 sequence: CASSSPGLITDTQYF. CDR3 nucleotide sequence: TGTGCCAGCAGTTCACCGGGACTGATCACAGATACGCAGTATTTT.